The 19 T cell receptor beta chains reported below all come from one sample, sequenced in a study of T-cell memory formation after mild COVID-19. TCRdb passed the 5' RACE reads through MiXCR, listing each CDR3 protein once. This sample has under 70,000 distinct CDR3 sequences; about a tenth occur once, and the top ten carry about 1%. The sequenced sample was PBMCs or a T cell subset sorted from them (not recorded which). The receptors were sampled from a young man who had mild COVID-19 (a few samples of this study predate the infection). Cell type and time point are not known.

The CDR3 spells CASSNDRGGNQPQHF. In DNA form, the CDR3 reads TGCGCCAGCAGCAACGACAGGGGCGGCAATCAGCCCCAGCATTTT. This chain links TRBV4-3 with TRBJ1-5; 8 positions match TRBD1. This CDR3 spans 15 amino acids. Trimming took 5 bases from V and 2 from J; bases not matched to a gene: 5. Germline lookup yields CDR1 LGHNA and CDR2 YSLEER.

This clonotype was observed a few times. V and J are TRBV5-4 and TRBJ2-5; tentative D call: TRBD2 (6 bases). In germline, CDR1 is SGHNT, CDR2 YYREEE (reference sequence). CDR3 length: 14 residues. V lost 4 bases and J 4 bases, leaving 14 bases between the germline ends. CDR3 sequence reads: CASSPGISGETQYF. In DNA, the CDR3 is TGTGCCAGCAGCCCGGGGATTAGCGGAGAGACCCAGTACTTC.

The genes are TRBV5-5 and TRBJ1-2; D remains unclear. The CDR3 extends over 13 amino acids. The germline V gene encodes CDR1 SGHKS and CDR2 YYEKEE (reference sequence). V lost 1 base and J 7 bases, leaving 11 bases between the germline ends. As DNA, the CDR3 is TGTGCCAGCAGCTTGTCCGGACTAACTGGCTACACCTTC. It yields the protein CASSLSGLTGYTF.

This clonotype has just a few counts. V is TRBV4-3 and J is TRBJ2-7; D remains unclear. The CDR3 has 14 residues. The germline CDR1 and CDR2 sequences are LGHNA and YSLEER. Trimming pared 1 base from V and 1 base from J, leaving 8 bases between. CDR3 DNA sequence: TGCGCCAGCAGCCAAGGGACGGCTTCCTACGAGCAGTACTTC. This codes for CASSQGTASYEQYF.

The J gene is TRBJ2-2, the V gene TRBV7-2; perhaps TRBD2 as D (7 bases). The V gene lost 5 bases and the J gene lost 2 bases, with 15 bases spanning the gap. CDR3 length: 16 residues. Germline assignment: CDR1 SGHTA and CDR2 FQGNSA. The CDR3 spells CASSVAGAQNTGELFF. CDR3 bases: TGTGCCAGCAGCGTGGCGGGGGCTCAAAACACCGGGGAGCTGTTTTTT.

This clonotype was picked up a small number of times. The rearrangement uses TRBV6-5 and TRBJ1-1; 7 bases fit TRBD1. The germline V gene has CDR1 MNHEY and CDR2 SVGAGI. V trimming: 7 bases; J trimming: 1 base; junction bases outside the gene matches: 6. The CDR3 sequence is 14 residues long. Written as DNA, the CDR3 is TGTGCCAGCACACGGGACAGCACGAACACTGAAGCTTTCTTT. It is translated as CASTRDSTNTEAFF.

This clonotype turned up a few times. CDR3 nucleotides: TGTGCCAGCAGTGGGGAGAACCCCAATCTAGGCTATGGCTACACCTTC. As protein: CASSGENPNLGYGYTF. This chain uses TRBV6-5 with TRBJ1-2; D uncertain. There are 16 residues in the CDR3. The V gene's germline CDR1 is MNHEY and CDR2 SVGAGI. The V end was cut by 5 bases, the J end by 4 bases, with 20 bases between.

V is TRBV15 and J is TRBJ2-3; D unclear. V lost 0 bases and J 1 base, leaving 2 bases between the germline ends. Germline V lookup: CDR1 LNHNV, CDR2 YYDKDF (reference sequence). This CDR3 spans 13 amino acids. DNA of the CDR3: TGTGCCACCAGCAGAGAAGGCACAGATACGCAGTATTTT. Translating it yields CATSREGTDTQYF.

This clonotype has a count of ten or more. J is TRBJ2-3 and V is TRBV29-1; D ambiguous. V gave up 3 bases and J gave up 0 bases, with 13 bases separating them. The CDR3 sequence is 15 residues long. CDR1 and CDR2 (germline): SQVTM, ANQGSEA. The chain's CDR3 is CSVEKFTKSTDTQYF. The CDR3 region has the DNA TGCAGCGTTGAGAAGTTCACGAAGAGCACAGATACGCAGTATTTT.

This clonotype was recorded a few times. The rearrangement links TRBV20-1 to TRBJ1-2; D gene uncertain. The V and J ends lost 3 bases and 4 bases respectively, with 9 bases between them. The CDR3 covers 12 residues. Germline assignment: CDR1 DFQATT and CDR2 SNEGSKA (reference sequence). The CDR3 is CSASSDVYGYTF. The CDR3, as DNA: TGCAGTGCTAGCTCGGATGTCTATGGCTACACCTTC.

The chain joins TRBV12-3 or TRBV12-4 to TRBJ2-2, with 7 bases matching TRBD1. The V and J ends lost 5 bases and 4 bases, in that order; junction bases with no gene match: 4. The length of the CDR3 is 14 residues. The CDR3, as DNA: TGTGCCAGCAGTAAGACAGGGAGCACCGGGGAGCTGTTTTTT. Residues: CASSKTGSTGELFF.

This clonotype has just one count. V gene TRBV7-2 combines with J gene TRBJ1-2; D uncertain. The V gene's germline CDR1 is SGHTA and CDR2 FQGNSA. Deletions cut 0 bases from V and 2 bases from J, with 4 bases between. The length of the CDR3 is 13 residues. The CDR3 nucleotides are TGTGCCAGCAGCTTAGCTCAGAACTATGGCTACACCTTC. This encodes CASSLAQNYGYTF.

V gene TRBV6-1 combines with J gene TRBJ2-3; no clear D gene. The CDR3 length is 14 residues. Per the germline V gene, CDR1 is MNHNS and CDR2 is SASEGT. V was trimmed by 6 bases and J by 0 bases, leaving 10 bases between them. Here the CDR3 reads CASRNPDSTDTQYF. The CDR3 DNA reads TGTGCCAGCAGGAACCCGGACAGCACAGATACGCAGTATTTT.

This clonotype has at least ten counts. The V and J genes are TRBV7-9 and TRBJ2-7, with D possibly TRBD2 on 6 matching bases. Germline CDR1 SEHNR, CDR2 FQNEAQ (reference sequence). This CDR3 has 13 residues. V was pared by 3 bases and J by 3 bases, with 9 bases between. In nucleotides, the CDR3 is TGTGCCAGCAGCTTGGAGGGAATCTACGAGCAGTACGTC. Its translation is CASSLEGIYEQYV.

In this sample, this clonotype turned up a few times. The rearrangement joins TRBV7-2 to TRBJ2-5, with 11 bases identical to TRBD2. The trim removed 6 bases at V and 6 bases at J, leaving 12 bases unmatched. The CDR3 is made up of 16 amino acids. Germline values: CDR1 SGHTA, CDR2 FQGNSA. The CDR3 sequence is CASRPTSGGHHQTQYF. The CDR3 DNA reads TGTGCCAGCAGACCCACTAGCGGGGGACACCATCAGACCCAGTACTTC.

The rearrangement uses TRBV6-5 and TRBJ1-6; no clear D. CDR3 length: 12 amino acids. V was pared by 2 bases and J by 9 bases, with 5 bases between. CDR1 is MNHEY and CDR2 is SVGAGI in the germline V gene. Here the CDR3 reads CASSYLFSPLHF. Here the CDR3 DNA reads TGTGCCAGCAGTTACCTATTTTCACCCCTCCACTTT.

This clonotype was seen a single time. The chain employs TRBV29-1 and TRBJ1-5; D is unresolved. The CDR3 has 13 amino acids. V dropped 4 bases and J dropped 7 bases, with 14 bases sitting between them. Germline V lookup: CDR1 SQVTM, CDR2 ANQGSEA. The DNA for the CDR3 is TGCAGCGTTGCCGACATATTAAACCAGCCCCAGCATTTT. This translates into CSVADILNQPQHF. Based on the CDR3 plus reference TRBV29-1 and TRBJ1-5, the full variable domain is SAVISQKPSRDICQRGTSLTIQCQVDSQVTMMFWYRQQPGQSLTLIATANQGSEATYESGFVIDKFPISRPNLTFSTLTVSNMSPEDSSIYLCSVADILNQPQHFGDGTRLSIL.

This rearrangement joins TRBV7-9 to TRBJ2-3; D uncertain. CDR3 length equals 13 residues. Germline-derived CDR1 and CDR2 are SEHNR and FQNEAQ (reference sequence). The V and J ends lost 1 base and 2 bases respectively, with 4 bases between them. Here the CDR3 reads CASSLGVTDTQYF. DNA of the CDR3: TGTGCCAGCAGCTTAGGTGTCACAGATACGCAGTATTTT.

In its sample, this clonotype was seen a few times. This chain connects TRBV19 to TRBJ2-1; 8 bases agree with TRBD2. The length of the CDR3 is 14 residues. From germline, CDR1 is LNHDA and CDR2 SQIVND (reference sequence). V lost 3 bases, J lost 4 bases, and 2 bases stayed unmatched. The CDR3 nucleotides read TGTGCCAGTAGTATGGGCGGGGGGTACAATGAGCAGTTCTTC. Translated: CASSMGGGYNEQFF.